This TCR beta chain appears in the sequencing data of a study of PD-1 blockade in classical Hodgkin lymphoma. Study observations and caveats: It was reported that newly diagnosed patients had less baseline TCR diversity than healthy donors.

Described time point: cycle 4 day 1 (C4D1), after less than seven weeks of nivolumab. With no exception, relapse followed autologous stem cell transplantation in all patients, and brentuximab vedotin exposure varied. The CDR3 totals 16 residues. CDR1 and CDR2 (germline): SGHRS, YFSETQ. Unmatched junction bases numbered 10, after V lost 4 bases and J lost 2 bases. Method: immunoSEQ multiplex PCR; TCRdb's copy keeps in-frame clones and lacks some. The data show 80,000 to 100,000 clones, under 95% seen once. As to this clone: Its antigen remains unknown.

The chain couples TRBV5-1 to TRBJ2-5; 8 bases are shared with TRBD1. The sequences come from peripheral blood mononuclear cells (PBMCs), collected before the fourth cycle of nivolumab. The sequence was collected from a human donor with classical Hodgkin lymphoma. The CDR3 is CASSPGQGLRQETQYF. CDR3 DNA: TGCGCCAGCAGCCCCGGACAGGGTCTAAGACAAGAGACCCAGTACTTC.